The TCR beta chain under discussion was sequenced for a study of radiotherapy plus CTLA-4 blockade in lung cancer. Trimming took 3 bases from V and 2 from J; bases not matched to a gene: 3. This CDR3 is 14 amino acids long. Germline V gene sequence: CDR1 LNHDA, CDR2 SQIVND (reference sequence). Comment on this clone: Its antigen is still unknown.

Assay used: immunoSEQ multiplex PCR; TCRdb lists only in-frame clones, some missing. The sample includes about 93,000 clones, about 86% of them seen just once. Study findings and constraints: Some TCR clones had been derived from tumors. These clones expanded in peripheral blood after radiotherapy plus ipilimumab.

The TCR was taken from a human donor with non-small cell lung cancer that progressed on radiotherapy plus ipilimumab. The source was peripheral blood, collected from a patient treated with radiotherapy plus ipilimumab. The chain links TRBV19 to TRBJ1-2, with 7 bases fitting TRBD1. CDR3 sequence reads: CASSMGQTNYGYTF. The CDR3 region has the DNA TGTGCCAGTAGTATGGGACAGACCAACTATGGCTACACCTTC.